This T cell receptor (beta chain) is from a study of vaccination effects on CD4 cells after COVID-19. Study-wide points: Late in the post-vaccination period, infection-induced and vaccine-induced clones underwent marked clonal contraction. Nearly all vaccine-induced clones in healthy recipients recognized only SARS-CoV-2.

CDR3 length equals 15 residues. Germline V gene data show CDR1 as MNHEY and CDR2 as SVGEGT. V lost 2 bases, J lost 2 bases, and 12 bases lay in between. Concerning this clone itself: Its target is unknown.

Sequencing was preceded by expansion of antigen-specific CD4+ T cells with viral peptide pools in the ViraFEST assay. Cells that had been cultured for roughly 9 days were the source of isolated CD4+ T cells. Vaccinated participants had no history of SARS-CoV-2 infection and tested negative for nucleocapsid antibodies. Wells of roughly 2.1 million PBMC each were grown with 7.5 to 10 IU/ml IL-2 and approximately 10 ug/ml peptides. The data were produced by immunoSEQ multiplex PCR, yet TCRdb's version contains in-frame clones alone and is incomplete. The sample lists approximately 74,000 clones, around 74% occurring once.

The material sequenced was CD4+ T cells from PBMCs cultured with HCoV-NL63 spike peptides, taken before COVID-19 vaccination. The V call is TRBV6-2 or TRBV6-3, the J call TRBJ1-1; D uncertain. The clonotype comes from a human donor who received a COVID-19 vaccine. CDR3 DNA sequence: TGTGCCAGCAGTTACCCCTCTCGGGCAAACACTGAAGCTTTCTTT. It specifies CASSYPSRANTEAFF.